A selection of T cell receptor beta chains follows, all from one sample in a study of breast tumors, draining lymph nodes, adjacent tissues. TCRdb analysed the multiplex PCR reads with MiXCR anew, one entry per CDR3 protein. The sample contains approximately 15,000 distinct CDR3 sequences, about 56% of which appear only once. Source material: tumor-adjacent breast tissue. The receptors originated from a female donor with breast cancer. Some clones in this sample may be carry-over from other donors' samples. Each CDR3 is given with its conserved first and last residue. The D gene is left open where the match is weak. Only some rows state a clone size, as once, few, many or a class for expanded clones.

v_call	d_call	cdr3_length	j_call	clone_size	cdr3_aa	cdr3_nt
TRBV5-4	TRBD1	15	TRBJ2-5	many	CASSAPGTAQETQYF	TGTGCCAGCAGCGCACCCGGGACAGCACAAGAGACCCAGTACTTC
TRBV29-1	NA	15	TRBJ2-1	NA	CSVYGTRARNNEQFF	TGCAGCGTTTACGGGACACGGGCCAGGAACAATGAGCAGTTCTTC
TRBV4-3	NA	16	TRBJ1-2	few	CASTPGRGHSIYGYTF	TGCGCCAGCACCCCGGGCCGGGGACACTCAATTTATGGCTACACCTTC
TRBV2	NA	15	TRBJ1-6	NA	CTSSERTANNSPLHF	TGTACCAGCAGCGAAAGGACTGCCAATAATTCACCCCTCCACTTT
TRBV29-1	NA	15	TRBJ1-2	NA	CSVEDRLGTTYGYTF	TGCAGCGTTGAAGATCGGCTAGGGACCACCTATGGCTACACCTTC
TRBV7-2	NA	15	TRBJ2-1	NA	CASSLQGGEYNEQFF	TGTGCCAGCAGCCTCCAGGGGGGAGAGTACAATGAGCAGTTCTTC
TRBV6-1	TRBD1	13	TRBJ1-5	few	CASLQGNNQPQHF	TGTGCCAGCTTACAGGGGAACAATCAGCCCCAGCATTTT
TRBV19	NA	18	TRBJ2-6	NA	CASSFNAEVLAGANVLTF	TGTGCCAGCAGCTTTAATGCCGAGGTTCTAGCTGGGGCCAACGTCCTGACTTTC
TRBV2	TRBD1	16	TRBJ1-5	NA	CASSVDRGLSNQPQHF	TGTGCCAGCAGTGTTGACAGGGGGCTTAGCAATCAGCCCCAGCATTTT
TRBV6-6	NA	12	TRBJ2-1	many	CAISLKRGEQFF	TGTGCCATCAGTTTGAAGCGCGGGGAGCAGTTCTTC
TRBV4-1	NA	15	TRBJ1-6	NA	CASSQESLSGSPLHF	TGCGCCAGCAGCCAAGAATCCCTGAGTGGTTCACCCCTCCACTTT
TRBV15	NA	16	TRBJ2-5	medium-sized	CATSRDDLGHRETQYF	TGTGCCACCAGCAGAGATGATTTGGGACACCGAGAGACCCAGTACTTC
TRBV5-1	NA	15	TRBJ2-7	NA	CASSGIRTTSYEQYF	TGCGCCAGCAGCGGTATTAGGACCACCTCCTACGAGCAGTACTTC
TRBV11-3	NA	14	TRBJ2-7	NA	CASSLEGRGDEQYF	TGTGCCAGCAGCTTAGAAGGCAGGGGAGACGAGCAGTACTTC
TRBV15	TRBD2	17	TRBJ2-1	NA	CATSVTGGGRANNEQFF	TGTGCCACCAGCGTAACGGGGGGCGGGAGGGCAAACAATGAGCAGTTCTTC
TRBV10-3	NA	11	TRBJ1-2	NA	CAIASGEGYTF	TGTGCCATCGCCTCCGGCGAAGGCTACACCTTC
TRBV12-3/TRBV12-4	NA	13	TRBJ1-5	NA	CASMLSLNRPQHF	TGTGCCAGCATGTTATCTCTGAACAGGCCCCAGCATTTT
TRBV9	TRBD1	19	TRBJ1-5	NA	CASSVAGTAIHNSNQPQHF	TGTGCCAGCAGCGTAGCGGGGACAGCAATTCACAATAGCAATCAGCCCCAGCATTTT
TRBV19	NA	12	TRBJ2-2	NA	CASSGRTGELFF	TGTGCCAGTAGTGGGAGGACCGGGGAGCTGTTTTTT
TRBV19	NA	14	TRBJ1-5	few	CASSMQQGNQPQHF	TGTGCCAGTAGTATGCAACAGGGCAATCAGCCCCAGCATTTT
TRBV7-8	NA	15	TRBJ1-6	medium-sized	CASSLAGRVNSPLHF	TGTGCCAGCAGCTTAGCTGGCCGTGTGAATTCACCCCTCCACTTT
TRBV29-1	NA	14	TRBJ2-3	NA	CSVHLGRGTDTQYF	TGCAGCGTCCACCTCGGAAGGGGGACAGATACGCAGTATTTT
TRBV12-3/TRBV12-4	NA	15	TRBJ2-1	many	CASSLPGIQRNEQFF	TGTGCCAGCAGTTTACCCGGGATCCAACGCAATGAGCAGTTCTTC
TRBV29-1	NA	13	TRBJ1-1	NA	CSVSNTVNTEAFF	TGCAGCGTATCCAACACCGTTAACACTGAAGCTTTCTTT
TRBV20-1	NA	11	TRBJ1-4	NA	CSADSNEKLFF	TGCAGTGCCGATAGTAATGAAAAACTGTTTTTT